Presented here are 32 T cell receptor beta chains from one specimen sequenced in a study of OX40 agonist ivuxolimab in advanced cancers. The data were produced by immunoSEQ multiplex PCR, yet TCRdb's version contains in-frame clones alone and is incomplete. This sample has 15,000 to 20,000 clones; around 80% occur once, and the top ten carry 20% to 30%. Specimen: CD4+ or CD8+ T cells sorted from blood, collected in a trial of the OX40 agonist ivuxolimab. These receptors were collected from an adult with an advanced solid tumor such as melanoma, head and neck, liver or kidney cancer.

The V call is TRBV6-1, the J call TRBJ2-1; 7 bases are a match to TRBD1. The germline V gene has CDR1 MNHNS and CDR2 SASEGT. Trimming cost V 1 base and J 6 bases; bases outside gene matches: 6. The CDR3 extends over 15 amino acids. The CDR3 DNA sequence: TGTGCCAGCAGTGAAGTAGGGGGCCGCTTCAATGAGCAGTTCTTC. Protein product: CASSEVGGRFNEQFF.

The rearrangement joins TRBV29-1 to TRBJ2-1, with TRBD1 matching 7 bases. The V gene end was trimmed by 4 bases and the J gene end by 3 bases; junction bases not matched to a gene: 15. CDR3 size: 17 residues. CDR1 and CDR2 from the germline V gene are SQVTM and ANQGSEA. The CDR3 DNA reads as TGCAGCGTTGGAGGGTACAGGGGCGTTTCCTACTACAATGAGCAGTTCTTC. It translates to CSVGGYRGVSYYNEQFF.

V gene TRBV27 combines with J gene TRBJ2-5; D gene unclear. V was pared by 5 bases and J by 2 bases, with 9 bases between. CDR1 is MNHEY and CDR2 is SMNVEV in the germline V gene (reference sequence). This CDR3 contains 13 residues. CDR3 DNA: TGTGCCAGCAGTCTCCTGTATCAAGAGACCCAGTACTTC. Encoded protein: CASSLLYQETQYF.

The DNA for the CDR3 is TGCGCCAGCAGCCAAGATTCGGGCTACGAGCAGTACTTC. Protein: CASSQDSGYEQYF. The V call is TRBV4-3, the J call TRBJ2-7; D not resolved. The length of the CDR3 is 13 residues. The V end was cut by 0 bases, the J end by 3 bases, with 6 bases between. The germline gives CDR1 LGHNA, CDR2 YSLEER.

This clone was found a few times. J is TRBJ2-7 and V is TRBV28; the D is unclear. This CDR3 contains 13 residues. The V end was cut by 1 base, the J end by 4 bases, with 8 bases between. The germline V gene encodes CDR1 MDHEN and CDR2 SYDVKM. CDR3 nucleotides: TGTGCCAGCAGTTTATTAGACAAGTACGAGCAGTACTTC. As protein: CASSLLDKYEQYF.

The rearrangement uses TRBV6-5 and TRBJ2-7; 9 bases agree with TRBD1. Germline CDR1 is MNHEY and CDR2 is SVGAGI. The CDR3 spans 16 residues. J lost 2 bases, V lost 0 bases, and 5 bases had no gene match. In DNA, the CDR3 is TGTGCCAGCAGTTACTCGCGGGGACAGGGAACCTACGAGCAGTACTTC. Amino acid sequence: CASSYSRGQGTYEQYF.

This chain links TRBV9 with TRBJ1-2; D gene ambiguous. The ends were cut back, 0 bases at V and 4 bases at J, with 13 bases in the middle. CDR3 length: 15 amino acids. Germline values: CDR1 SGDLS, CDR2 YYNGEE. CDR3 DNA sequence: TGTGCCAGCAGCGTAGGTCAGAGTTCAATCTATGGCTACACCTTC. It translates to CASSVGQSSIYGYTF. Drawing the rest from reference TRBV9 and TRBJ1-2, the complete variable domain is DSGVTQTPKHLITATGQRVTLRCSPRSGDLSVYWYQQSLDQGLQFLIQYYNGEERAKGNILERFSAQQFPDLHSELNLSSLELGDSALYFCASSVGQSSIYGYTFGSGTRLTVV.

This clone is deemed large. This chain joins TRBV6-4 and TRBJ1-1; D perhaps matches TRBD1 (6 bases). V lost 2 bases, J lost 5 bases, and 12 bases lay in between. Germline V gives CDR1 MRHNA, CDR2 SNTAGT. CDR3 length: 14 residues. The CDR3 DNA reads TGTGCCAGCAGTGACCGAGGGGGTGGGACTGAAGCTTTCTTT. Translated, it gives CASSDRGGGTEAFF.

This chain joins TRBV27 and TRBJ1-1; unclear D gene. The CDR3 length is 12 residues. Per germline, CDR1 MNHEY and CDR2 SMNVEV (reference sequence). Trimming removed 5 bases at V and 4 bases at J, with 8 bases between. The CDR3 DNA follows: TGTGCCAGCAGTCGGTGGGGCACTGAAGCTTTCTTT. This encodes CASSRWGTEAFF.

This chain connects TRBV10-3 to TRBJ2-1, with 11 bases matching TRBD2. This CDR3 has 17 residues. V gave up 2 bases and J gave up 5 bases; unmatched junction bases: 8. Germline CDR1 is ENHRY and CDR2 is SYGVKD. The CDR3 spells CAISEPILAGGNNEQFF. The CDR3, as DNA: TGTGCCATCAGTGAGCCCATCCTAGCGGGGGGAAACAATGAGCAGTTCTTC.

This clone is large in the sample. The CDR3 loop is CSVEGGVGTDTQYF. In nucleotides, the CDR3 is TGCAGCGTTGAGGGGGGGGTCGGCACAGATACGCAGTATTTT. The rearrangement links TRBV29-1 to TRBJ2-3; 7 nucleotides align to TRBD2. CDR1 is SQVTM, CDR2 ANQGSEA, per germline. There are 14 residues in the CDR3. V shed 3 bases and J 1 base; nucleotides not matched to a gene: 4.

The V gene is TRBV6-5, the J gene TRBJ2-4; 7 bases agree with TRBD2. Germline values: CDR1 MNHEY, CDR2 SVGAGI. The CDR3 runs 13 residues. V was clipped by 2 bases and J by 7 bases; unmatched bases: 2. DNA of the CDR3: TGTGCCAGCAGTTACCAGGGAGGGAACATTCAGTACTTC. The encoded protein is CASSYQGGNIQYF.

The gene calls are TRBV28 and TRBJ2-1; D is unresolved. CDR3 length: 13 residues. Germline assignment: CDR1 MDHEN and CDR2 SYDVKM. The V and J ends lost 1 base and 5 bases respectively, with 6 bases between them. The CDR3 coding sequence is TGTGCCAGCAGTTTATTGGCAAACAATGAGCAGTTCTTC. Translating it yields CASSLLANNEQFF. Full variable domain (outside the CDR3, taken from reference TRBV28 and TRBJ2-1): DVKVTQSSRYLVKRTGEKVFLECVQDMDHENMFWYRQDPGLGLRLIYFSYDVKMKEKGDIPEGYSVSREKKERFSLILESASTNQTSMYLCASSLLANNEQFFGPGTRLTVL.

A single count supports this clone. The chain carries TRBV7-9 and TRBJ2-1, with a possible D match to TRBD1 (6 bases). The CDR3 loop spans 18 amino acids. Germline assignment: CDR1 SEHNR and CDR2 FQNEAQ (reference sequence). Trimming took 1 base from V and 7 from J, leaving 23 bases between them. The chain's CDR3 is CASSLGSQGPRFRNEQFF. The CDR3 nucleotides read TGTGCCAGCAGCTTAGGCTCCCAGGGGCCGAGGTTTAGGAATGAGCAGTTCTTC. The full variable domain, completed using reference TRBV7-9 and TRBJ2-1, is DTGVSQNPRHKITKRGQNVTFRCDPISEHNRLYWYRQTLGQGPEFLTYFQNEAQLEKSRLLSDRFSAERPKGSFSTLEIQRTEQGDSAMYLCASSLGSQGPRFRNEQFFGPGTRLTVL.

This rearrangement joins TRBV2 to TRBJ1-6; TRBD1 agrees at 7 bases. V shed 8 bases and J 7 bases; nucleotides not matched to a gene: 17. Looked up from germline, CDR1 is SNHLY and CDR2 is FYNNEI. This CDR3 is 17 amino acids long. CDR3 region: CASLSSWQGVRNSPLHF. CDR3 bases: TGTGCCAGCCTATCTTCCTGGCAGGGGGTAAGAAATTCACCCCTCCACTTT.

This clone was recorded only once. The CDR3 region has the DNA TGTGCCAGCAGCCCCCCGGGACACATCTCCTACAATGAGCAGTTCTTC. Translation gives CASSPPGHISYNEQFF. This rearrangement joins TRBV13 to TRBJ2-1; D perhaps matches TRBD1 (6 bases). Trimming shortened V by 5 bases and J by 0 bases, and 14 bases separated the two germline ends. Germline V gene lookup returns CDR1 PRHDT and CDR2 FYEKMQ (reference sequence). The CDR3 is 16 residues long.

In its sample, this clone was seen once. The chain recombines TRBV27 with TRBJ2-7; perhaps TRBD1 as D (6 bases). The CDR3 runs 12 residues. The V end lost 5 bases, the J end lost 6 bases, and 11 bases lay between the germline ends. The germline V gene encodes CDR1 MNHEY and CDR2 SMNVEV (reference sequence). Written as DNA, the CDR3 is TGTGCCAGCAGTCCGCGGACAGCCGAGCAGTACTTC. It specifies CASSPRTAEQYF.

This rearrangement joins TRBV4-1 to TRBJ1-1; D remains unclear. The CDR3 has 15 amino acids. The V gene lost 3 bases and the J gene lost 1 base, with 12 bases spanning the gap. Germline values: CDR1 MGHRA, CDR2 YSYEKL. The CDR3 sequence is CASSHSDGSNTEAFF. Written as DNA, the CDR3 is TGCGCCAGCAGCCACTCAGACGGGTCGAACACTGAAGCTTTCTTT.

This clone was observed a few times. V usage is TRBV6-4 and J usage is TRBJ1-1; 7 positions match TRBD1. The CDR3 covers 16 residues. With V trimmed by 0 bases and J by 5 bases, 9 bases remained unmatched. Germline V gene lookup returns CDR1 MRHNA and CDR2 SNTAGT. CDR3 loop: CASSDSAGRGNTEAFF. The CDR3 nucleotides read TGTGCCAGCAGTGACTCTGCCGGCAGGGGGAATACTGAAGCTTTCTTT.

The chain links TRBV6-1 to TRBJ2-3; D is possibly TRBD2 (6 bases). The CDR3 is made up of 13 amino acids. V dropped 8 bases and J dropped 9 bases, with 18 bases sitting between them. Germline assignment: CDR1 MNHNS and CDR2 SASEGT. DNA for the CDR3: TGTGCCAGCCGTCCGCGGGGCCCGCGGACGCAGTATTTT. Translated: CASRPRGPRTQYF.

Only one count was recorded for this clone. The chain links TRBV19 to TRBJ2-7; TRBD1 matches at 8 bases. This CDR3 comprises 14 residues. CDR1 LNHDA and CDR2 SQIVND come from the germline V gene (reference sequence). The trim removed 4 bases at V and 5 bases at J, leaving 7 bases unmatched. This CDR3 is CASSTWTGKDEQYF. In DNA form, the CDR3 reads TGTGCCAGTAGTACCTGGACAGGGAAGGACGAGCAGTACTTC.

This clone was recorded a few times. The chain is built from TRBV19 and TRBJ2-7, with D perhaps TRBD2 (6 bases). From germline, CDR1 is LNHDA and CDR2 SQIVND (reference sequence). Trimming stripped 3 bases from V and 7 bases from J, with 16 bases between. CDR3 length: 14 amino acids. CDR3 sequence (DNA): TGTGCCAGTAGTATGAGTCCGACTAGAGGTGAGCAGTACTTC. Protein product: CASSMSPTRGEQYF.

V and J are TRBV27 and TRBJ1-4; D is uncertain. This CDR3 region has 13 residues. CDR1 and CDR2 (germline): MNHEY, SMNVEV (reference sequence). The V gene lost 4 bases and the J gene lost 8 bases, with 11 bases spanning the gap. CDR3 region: CASSSARWEKLFF. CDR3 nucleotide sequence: TGTGCCAGCAGTTCTGCGAGGTGGGAAAAACTGTTTTTT.

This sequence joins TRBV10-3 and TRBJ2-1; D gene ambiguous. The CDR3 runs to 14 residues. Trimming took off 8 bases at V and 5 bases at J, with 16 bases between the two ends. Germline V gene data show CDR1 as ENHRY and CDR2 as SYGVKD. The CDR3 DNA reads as TGTGCCATCCCCAAGGGCGGCCAAAACAATGAGCAGTTCTTC. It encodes CAIPKGGQNNEQFF.

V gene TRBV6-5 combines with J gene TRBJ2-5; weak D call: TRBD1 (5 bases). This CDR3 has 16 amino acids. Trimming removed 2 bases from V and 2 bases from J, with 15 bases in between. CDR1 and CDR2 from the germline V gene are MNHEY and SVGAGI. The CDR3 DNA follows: TGTGCCAGCAGTTACCTCCAGGGCGACGAACAAGAGACCCAGTACTTC. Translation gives CASSYLQGDEQETQYF.

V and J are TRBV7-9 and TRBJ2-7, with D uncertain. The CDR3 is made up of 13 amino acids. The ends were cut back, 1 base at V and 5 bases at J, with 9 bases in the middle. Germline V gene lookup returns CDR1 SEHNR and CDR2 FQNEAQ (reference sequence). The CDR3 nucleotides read TGTGCCAGCAGCTTAGGGGTGAGCAACGAGCAGTACTTC. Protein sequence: CASSLGVSNEQYF.

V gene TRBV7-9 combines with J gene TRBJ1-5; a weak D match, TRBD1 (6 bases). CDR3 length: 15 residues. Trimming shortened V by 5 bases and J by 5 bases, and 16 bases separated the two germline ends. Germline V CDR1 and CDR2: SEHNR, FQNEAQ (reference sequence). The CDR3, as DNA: TGTGCCAGCAGCACCGGGACAAAACGGGATCAGCCCCAGCATTTT. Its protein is CASSTGTKRDQPQHF.

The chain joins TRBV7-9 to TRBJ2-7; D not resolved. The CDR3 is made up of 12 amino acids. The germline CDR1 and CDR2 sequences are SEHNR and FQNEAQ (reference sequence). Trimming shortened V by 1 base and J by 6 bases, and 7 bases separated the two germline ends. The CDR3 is CASSLVESEQYF. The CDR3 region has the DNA TGTGCCAGCAGCTTAGTGGAATCCGAGCAGTACTTC.

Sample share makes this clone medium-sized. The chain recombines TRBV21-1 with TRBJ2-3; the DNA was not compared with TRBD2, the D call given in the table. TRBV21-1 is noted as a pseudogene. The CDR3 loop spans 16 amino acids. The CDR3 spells CATSGTSGGATDTQYF. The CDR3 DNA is TGTGCCACCTCGGGAACTAGCGGGGGGGCAACAGATACGCAGTATTTT.

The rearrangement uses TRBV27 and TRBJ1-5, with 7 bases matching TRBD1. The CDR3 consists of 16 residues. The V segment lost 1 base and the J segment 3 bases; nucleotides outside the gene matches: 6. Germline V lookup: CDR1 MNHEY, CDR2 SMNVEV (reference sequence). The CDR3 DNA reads TGTGCCAGCAGTTTATACCCACAGGGGTACAATCAGCCCCAGCATTTT. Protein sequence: CASSLYPQGYNQPQHF.

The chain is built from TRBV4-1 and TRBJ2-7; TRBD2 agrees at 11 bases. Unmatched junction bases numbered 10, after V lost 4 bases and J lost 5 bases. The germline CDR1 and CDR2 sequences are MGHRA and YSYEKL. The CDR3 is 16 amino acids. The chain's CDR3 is CASSLVSGTSGDEQYF. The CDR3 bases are TGCGCCAGCAGCCTAGTATCCGGGACTAGCGGTGACGAGCAGTACTTC.

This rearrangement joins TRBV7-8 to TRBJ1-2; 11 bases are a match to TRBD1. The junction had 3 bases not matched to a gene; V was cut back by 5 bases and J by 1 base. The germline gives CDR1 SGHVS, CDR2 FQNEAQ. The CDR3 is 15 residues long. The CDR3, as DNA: TGTGCCAGCAGCATTGGGACAGGGGGTAACTATGGCTACACCTTC. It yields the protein CASSIGTGGNYGYTF.